This TCR beta chain was observed in a study of Graves' ophthalmopathy and Graves' hyperthyroidism. This clonotype was seen at least ten times. Antigen: not known. Amplification from RNA transcripts yielded the TCR beta CDR3 regions. An initial RT-PCR round employing HTBI primers preceded a second-round multiplex PCR. TCRdb used MiXCR to reprocess the multiplex PCR reads, holding one entry per CDR3 protein. The sample contains hundreds of thousands of distinct CDR3 sequences, about 21% of which appear only once. Whole-study findings and limits: Most thyroid clonotypes with frequency above 0.001 were detected in blood too. Ophthalmopathy versus stable hyperthyroidism: 13-signature model gave around 90% sensitivity, less than 82% specificity.

Trimming stripped 3 bases from V and 4 bases from J, with 16 bases between. The CDR3 runs to 14 residues. Germline CDR1 and CDR2: DFQATT and SNEGSKA (reference sequence). Sequencing used peripheral blood. The clonotype was recovered from a woman aged 18-29 years with stable Graves' hyperthyroidism. The rearrangement links TRBV20-1 to TRBJ2-7; D may be TRBD2 (6 bases). This CDR3 reads CSASPASDQYEQYF. The CDR3 nucleotides are TGCAGTGCTAGCCCCGCTAGCGACCAGTACGAGCAGTACTTC.